Listed below are T cell receptor beta chains from one sample, sequenced in a study of CD8 T cells in ankylosing spondylitis. TCRdb reanalysed the 5' RACE reads using MiXCR and keeps one entry per CDR3 protein. The sample holds around 18,000 distinct CDR3 sequences, over 7% seen once. Material for sequencing was blood. These receptors originate from a male donor with ankylosing spondylitis or in good health (not recorded which). Each CDR3 is given with its conserved first and last residue. A D gene is named only where the DNA matches it firmly. Size is stated for part of the rows, as once, few or many counts, or as a class when the clone is expanded.

D	V	size	J	CDR3	DNA
NA	TRBV12-3/TRBV12-4	once	TRBJ1-6	CASSLRQDYNSPLPF	TGTGCCAGCAGTTTAAGACAAGACTATAATTCACCCCTCCCCTTT
NA	TRBV4-3	NA	TRBJ2-4	CASSQGRDAKNIQYF	TGCGCCAGCAGCCAAGGCAGGGACGCCAAAAACATTCAGTACTTC
NA	TRBV6-2/TRBV6-3	few	TRBJ2-2	CASSPSDQWSTGELFF	TGTGCCAGCAGTCCTAGCGACCAGTGGAGCACCGGGGAGCTGTTTTTT
NA	TRBV25-1	NA	TRBJ1-2	CASRKGLNYGYTF	TGTGCCAGCAGGAAGGGACTTAACTATGGCTACACCTTC
TRBD2	TRBV28	many	TRBJ2-1	CASSLFARLAYNEQFF	TGTGCCAGCAGTTTATTCGCCCGACTAGCGTACAATGAGCAGTTCTTC
NA	TRBV5-1	many	TRBJ1-6	CASSLRTANSPLHF	TGCGCCAGCAGCTTGCGCACAGCCAATTCACCCCTCCACTTT
NA	TRBV11-2	once	TRBJ2-5	CASSSHIAVGETQYF	TGTGCCAGCAGCTCCCATATCGCCGTTGGGGAGACCCAGTACTTC
TRBD2	TRBV7-9	NA	TRBJ2-3	CASSIGLATDTQYF	TGTGCCAGCAGTATAGGACTAGCGACAGATACGCAGTATTTT
NA	TRBV7-6	few	TRBJ1-1	CASSPTALNTEAFF	TGTGCCAGCAGCCCGACAGCCCTAAACACTGAAGCTTTCTTT
TRBD2	TRBV29-1	few	TRBJ2-7	CSVEGLAGDEQYF	TGCAGCGTTGAAGGACTAGCGGGAGACGAGCAGTACTTC
NA	TRBV3-1	many	TRBJ2-1	CASSPLTSRHEQFF	TGTGCCAGCAGCCCCTTGACTAGTCGCCATGAGCAGTTCTTC
NA	TRBV29-1	NA	TRBJ2-3	CSVEPPAEGGTDTQYF	TGCAGCGTTGAACCCCCGGCGGAGGGTGGCACAGATACGCAGTATTTT
NA	TRBV6-5	NA	TRBJ2-7	CASSRHMGSTLGEQYF	TGTGCCAGCAGCCGGCATATGGGGAGTACCCTCGGCGAGCAGTACTTC
NA	TRBV6-6	many	TRBJ2-5	CASSYDGETQYF	TGTGCCAGCAGTTATGACGGAGAGACCCAGTACTTC
NA	TRBV7-8	many	TRBJ1-1	CASIPLGEEDTEAFF	TGTGCCAGCATCCCTCTGGGGGAAGAGGATACTGAAGCTTTCTTT
TRBD1	TRBV5-1	many	TRBJ1-1	CASSWGDRAAEAFF	TGCGCCAGCAGCTGGGGGGACAGGGCGGCTGAAGCTTTCTTT
NA	TRBV15	few	TRBJ1-3	CATSGFPSGNTIYF	TGTGCCACCAGTGGGTTTCCCTCTGGAAACACCATATATTTT
NA	TRBV6-1	medium-sized	TRBJ2-2	CASEGNGDTGELFF	TGTGCCAGCGAAGGGAACGGGGACACCGGGGAGCTGTTTTTT
TRBD1	TRBV29-1	many	TRBJ2-1	CSVELGTGGNEQFF	TGCAGCGTTGAATTGGGGACAGGGGGCAATGAGCAGTTCTTC
NA	TRBV20-1	medium-sized	TRBJ1-1	CSARDPGAVTEAFF	TGCAGTGCTAGAGACCCGGGGGCAGTCACTGAAGCTTTCTTT
NA	TRBV29-1	many	TRBJ1-1	CSVATPGVEAFF	TGCAGCGTTGCCACGCCCGGGGTAGAAGCTTTCTTT
NA	TRBV7-3	many	TRBJ2-2	CASSLDNTGELFF	TGTGCCAGCAGCTTGGACAACACCGGGGAGCTGTTTTTT
NA	TRBV7-2	many	TRBJ1-1	CASSLFREDTEAFF	TGTGCCAGCAGCTTATTTCGGGAGGACACTGAAGCTTTCTTT
NA	TRBV7-9	many	TRBJ2-1	CASSSRGASYNEQFF	TGTGCCAGCAGCTCCCGGGGTGCGTCCTACAATGAGCAGTTCTTC
TRBD2	TRBV27	few	TRBJ2-3	CASSLSTSGGLDTQYF	TGTGCCAGCAGTCTCTCGACTAGCGGGGGCCTAGATACGCAGTATTTT
NA	TRBV29-1	once	TRBJ1-2	CSVEAVRGYGYTF	TGCAGCGTTGAAGCCGTAAGAGGATATGGCTACACCTTC
TRBD1	TRBV20-1	many	TRBJ2-1	CSATGTGINEQFF	TGCAGTGCTACGGGGACAGGTATCAATGAGCAGTTCTTC
TRBD1	TRBV15	many	TRBJ2-2	CATNRDRAAGELFF	TGTGCCACCAACCGGGACAGGGCGGCCGGGGAGCTGTTTTTT
TRBD2	TRBV5-1	few	TRBJ2-2	CASRVGGLAGNTGELFF	TGCGCCAGCCGGGTTGGAGGACTAGCGGGGAACACCGGGGAGCTGTTTTTT
NA	TRBV12-3/TRBV12-4	many	TRBJ2-2	CASTRASENTGELFF	TGTGCCAGCACCCGGGCTAGCGAGAACACCGGGGAGCTGTTTTTT
TRBD1	TRBV20-1	few	TRBJ2-3	CSASDRQGSLDTQYF	TGCAGTGCTAGCGACCGACAGGGGAGTTTAGATACGCAGTATTTT
NA	TRBV5-1	many	TRBJ1-1	CASKDRDMNTEAFF	TGCGCCAGCAAGGACAGAGACATGAACACTGAAGCTTTCTTT
NA	TRBV27	NA	TRBJ2-7	CASSFTASSYEQYF	TGTGCCAGCAGTTTCACGGCGAGCTCCTACGAGCAGTACTTC
NA	TRBV27	many	TRBJ2-1	CASSLRGSYNEQFF	TGTGCCAGCAGTTTGAGGGGCTCCTACAATGAGCAGTTCTTC
NA	TRBV20-1	many	TRBJ1-1	CSARSLWGAVSEAFF	TGCAGTGCTAGATCCTTATGGGGGGCCGTGAGTGAAGCTTTCTTT
NA	TRBV11-3	NA	TRBJ2-3	CASSQDSNTDTQYF	TGTGCCAGCAGCCAGGACTCGAACACAGATACGCAGTATTTT
TRBD2	TRBV6-2/TRBV6-3	few	TRBJ2-7	CASSYTGLGNEQYF	TGTGCCAGCAGTTACACGGGACTAGGAAACGAGCAGTACTTC
TRBD1	TRBV7-9	NA	TRBJ2-2	CASSSGTVDTGELFF	TGTGCCAGCAGTTCCGGGACAGTGGACACCGGGGAGCTGTTTTTT
TRBD1	TRBV20-1	medium-sized	TRBJ2-7	CSARPGQGFASGYSYEQYF	TGCAGTGCCCGCCCGGGACAGGGGTTTGCTAGCGGGTACTCCTACGAGCAGTACTTC
TRBD1	TRBV4-2	few	TRBJ2-2	CASSQGDRESGELFF	TGTGCCAGCAGCCAAGGGGACAGGGAATCCGGGGAGCTGTTTTTT
TRBD2	TRBV20-1	NA	TRBJ2-3	CSAVAGATPDTQYF	TGCAGTGCTGTAGCGGGAGCCACACCAGATACGCAGTATTTT
NA	TRBV6-5	few	TRBJ1-5	CASSWTNQPQHF	TGTGCCAGCAGTTGGACGAATCAGCCCCAGCATTTT
TRBD1	TRBV5-6	medium-sized	TRBJ2-2	CASSPFGTGHTGELFF	TGTGCCAGCAGCCCTTTTGGGACAGGGCACACCGGGGAGCTGTTTTTT
TRBD2	TRBV20-1	few	TRBJ2-5	CSAPGTSMAQETQYF	TGCAGTGCCCCCGGGACTAGCATGGCCCAAGAGACCCAGTACTTC
TRBD1	TRBV12-3/TRBV12-4	many	TRBJ2-2	CASRPGTGSGELFF	TGTGCCAGCAGGCCCGGGACAGGATCAGGGGAGCTGTTTTTT
NA	TRBV9	many	TRBJ2-1	CASSVELWAGPSYNEQFF	TGTGCCAGCAGCGTAGAACTCTGGGCAGGGCCTTCCTACAATGAGCAGTTCTTC
NA	TRBV3-1	NA	TRBJ2-2	CASSHGSTGELFF	TGTGCCAGCAGCCATGGTAGTACCGGGGAGCTGTTTTTT
TRBD2	TRBV2	many	TRBJ2-1	CASRRLAGGNEQFF	TGTGCCAGCAGAAGGCTAGCGGGAGGAAATGAGCAGTTCTTC